These 13 T cell receptor beta chains share one sample of origin, sequenced in a study of T cell responses to AZD1222 COVID-19 vaccine. The repertoire was sequenced with immunoSEQ multiplex PCR; TCRdb's copy has only in-frame clones and lacks some. This sample has 100,000 to 120,000 clones, with about nine tenths found just once. The sequencing here drew on peripheral blood, taken on day 0 of AZD1222 vaccination. Source of these receptors: an adult in good health.

This rearrangement joins TRBV6-5 to TRBJ1-4, with D uncertain. Trimming cost V 5 bases and J 3 bases, with 13 bases left between them. From germline, CDR1 is MNHEY and CDR2 SVGAGI. The CDR3 loop spans 15 amino acids. CDR3 loop: CASSPRGQSNEKLFF. For the CDR3, the DNA is TGTGCCAGCAGTCCCCGCGGGCAGTCTAATGAAAAACTGTTTTTT.

The V and J genes are TRBV3-1 (or the pseudogene TRBV3-2) and TRBJ1-5, with TRBD1 identical over 7 bases. The J segment lost 11 bases and the V segment lost 0 bases, leaving 10 bases of the junction unmatched. CDR3 length: 15 amino acids. The germline gives CDR1 LGHDT, CDR2 YNNKEL (reference sequence). The CDR3, as DNA: TGTGCCAGCAGCCAAGATCCTACAGGGGCCCTCGCCCAGCATTTT. This encodes CASSQDPTGALAQHF.

Worth noting for this clone: This specimen includes other DNA sequences encoding the same CDR3. The chain recombines TRBV6-5 with TRBJ2-5; no definite D call. CDR1 is MNHEY, CDR2 SVGAGI, per germline. Trimming took off 2 bases at V and 1 base at J, with 8 bases between the two ends. The CDR3 is 14 amino acids. CDR3 in DNA: TGTGCCAGCAGTTACGGCGGCAGCCAAGAGACCCAGTACTTC. Translation gives CASSYGGSQETQYF.

V gene TRBV7-9 combines with J gene TRBJ2-5; perhaps D is TRBD1 or TRBD2 (6 bases each). V was trimmed by 5 bases and J by 5 bases, leaving 12 bases between them. Germline CDR1 reads SEHNR; CDR2 reads FQNEAQ (reference sequence). CDR3 length: 13 amino acids. The CDR3 loop reads CASSDPGGETQYF. The CDR3 coding sequence is TGTGCCAGCAGCGACCCCGGGGGCGAGACCCAGTACTTC.

The rearrangement links TRBV6-7 to TRBJ1-5; D uncertain. Being an ORF, TRBV6-7 has a function that is uncertain. V lost 1 base to trimming and J lost 6 bases, with 4 bases between them. The CDR3 runs to 12 residues. CDR3 bases: TGTGCCAGCAGTTACTATGGTCAGCCCCAGCATTTT. It specifies CASSYYGQPQHF.

V and J are TRBV5-1 and TRBJ1-1; D remains unclear. CDR1 SGHRS and CDR2 YFSETQ come from the germline V gene. Trimming left V 0 bases short and J 2 bases short, with 23 bases between. This CDR3 spans 19 amino acids. The CDR3 coding sequence is TGCGCCAGCAGCTTGGGACCGAATCGCTCGGCAGCTAAAAACACTGAAGCTTTCTTT. Encoded protein: CASSLGPNRSAAKNTEAFF.

The V and J genes are TRBV3-1 (or the pseudogene TRBV3-2) and TRBJ2-1, with 10 bases matching TRBD2. Germline CDR1 LGHDT, CDR2 YNNKEL (reference sequence). Trimming removed 8 bases from V and 0 bases from J; junction bases left unmatched: 4. The CDR3 has 15 residues. The CDR3 is CASGLAGASYNEQFF. The CDR3 region has the DNA TGTGCCAGCGGCCTAGCGGGAGCCTCCTACAATGAGCAGTTCTTC.

CDR3 sequence: CASSKGERNEQFF. The CDR3 nucleotides read TGTGCCAGCAGCAAAGGGGAAAGGAATGAGCAGTTCTTC. The chain couples TRBV11-3 to TRBJ2-1; perhaps TRBD1 as D (5 bases). The CDR3 runs to 13 residues. V was clipped by 5 bases and J by 7 bases, with 12 bases between them. The V gene's germline CDR1 is SGHNT and CDR2 YENEEA.

The rearrangement links TRBV29-1 to TRBJ1-2, with 7 bases lining up with TRBD1. Germline V gene data show CDR1 as SQVTM and CDR2 as ANQGSEA. The CDR3 spans 12 residues. Trimming cost V 4 bases and J 2 bases; bases outside gene matches: 1. For the CDR3, the DNA is TGCAGCGTTGGGGGACAGAACTATGGCTACACCTTC. It is translated as CSVGGQNYGYTF. Full variable domain (outside the CDR3, taken from reference TRBV29-1 and TRBJ1-2): SAVISQKPSRDICQRGTSLTIQCQVDSQVTMMFWYRQQPGQSLTLIATANQGSEATYESGFVIDKFPISRPNLTFSTLTVSNMSPEDSSIYLCSVGGQNYGYTFGSGTRLTVV.

The chain has TRBV4-1 and TRBJ2-3; tentatively, D is TRBD2 (7 bases). This CDR3 has 17 residues. The ends were cut back, 0 bases at V and 4 bases at J, with 17 bases in the middle. Germline V gene lookup returns CDR1 MGHRA and CDR2 YSYEKL. The CDR3 protein is CASSQDPTGGGADTQYF. The CDR3 DNA is TGCGCCAGCAGCCAAGACCCAACGGGGGGCGGGGCAGATACGCAGTATTTT.

The genes are TRBV5-3 and TRBJ2-1; 10 nucleotides match TRBD1. TRBV5-3 belongs to the ORF category, with a function that is uncertain. The ends lost 4 bases at V and 1 base at J; junction bases unmatched: 23. The CDR3 contains 22 residues. CDR3 residues: CARSPILGLEGRDRGSYNEQFF. The CDR3 region has the DNA TGTGCCAGAAGCCCTATACTAGGACTAGAGGGCCGGGACAGGGGATCCTACAATGAGCAGTTCTTC.

This chain links TRBV19 with TRBJ1-5; D remains unclear. The CDR3 runs to 15 residues. CDR1 and CDR2 from the germline V gene are LNHDA and SQIVND (reference sequence). V was cut by 7 bases and J by 0 bases, with 13 bases left in between. The DNA for the CDR3 is TGTGCCAGTACGAATGGGCAGTATAGCAATCAGCCCCAGCATTTT. Its translation: CASTNGQYSNQPQHF.

This clone was counted once. The chain uses TRBV5-1 and TRBJ2-1; D gene ambiguous. Germline CDR1 and CDR2: SGHRS and YFSETQ. The CDR3 extends over 13 amino acids. Trimming shortened V by 4 bases and J by 6 bases, and 11 bases separated the two germline ends. CDR3 DNA: TGCGCCAGCAGCCCTGACGTCGGCAATGAGCAGTTCTTC. Translation: CASSPDVGNEQFF.